The 27 T cell receptor beta chains listed next were all sequenced from one sample in a study of OX40 agonist ivuxolimab in advanced cancers. Data came from immunoSEQ multiplex PCR; TCRdb stores just in-frame clones and leaves some out. The data show about 45,000 clones, over 65% seen once. The material sequenced was CD4+ or CD8+ T cells sorted from blood, taken in a trial of the OX40 agonist ivuxolimab. The receptors were gathered from an adult with an advanced solid tumor such as melanoma, head and neck, liver or kidney cancer.

The rearrangement links TRBV2 to TRBJ2-1, with TRBD1 matching 10 bases. The CDR3 extends over 12 amino acids. Germline loops: CDR1 SNHLY, CDR2 FYNNEI. The J segment lost 7 bases and the V segment lost 10 bases, leaving 4 bases of the junction unmatched. The CDR3 bases are TGTGCCACCCGGACAGGGGGGAATGAGCAGTTCTTC. Its protein is CATRTGGNEQFF.

V is TRBV11-2 and J is TRBJ2-2; TRBD2 is a possible D gene (6 bases). The CDR3 contains 17 residues. V dropped 6 bases and J dropped 7 bases, with 24 bases sitting between them. The germline gives CDR1 SGHAT, CDR2 FQNNGV. The CDR3 nucleotides are TGTGCCAGCAGTCTTAGCGGAACGGCAAGGTTGGGCGGGGAGCTGTTTTTT. Translating gives CASSLSGTARLGGELFF. Filled out from reference TRBV11-2 and TRBJ2-2, the complete variable domain reads EAGVAQSPRYKIIEKRQSVAFWCNPISGHATLYWYQQILGQGPKLLIQFQNNGVVDDSQLPKDRFSAERLKGVDSTLKIQPAKLEDSAVYLCASSLSGTARLGGELFFGEGSRLTVL.

The V call is TRBV5-1, the J call TRBJ2-3; 14 bases are a match to TRBD2. The V and J ends lost 2 bases and 1 base, in that order; junction bases with no gene match: 6. Germline assignment: CDR1 SGHRS and CDR2 YFSETQ. The CDR3 extends over 18 amino acids. In nucleotides, the CDR3 is TGCGCCAGCAGCTTCTTGGGACTAGCGGGGGTCCGCACAGATACGCAGTATTTT. This translates into CASSFLGLAGVRTDTQYF.

The chain carries TRBV13 and TRBJ2-1; the match to TRBD2 covers 8 bases. CDR1 and CDR2 from the germline V gene are PRHDT and FYEKMQ (reference sequence). With V trimmed by 5 bases and J by 2 bases, 8 bases remained unmatched. The CDR3 runs 16 residues. DNA for the CDR3: TGTGCCAGCAGCACCGGACTAGCAGGGCCCTACAATGAGCAGTTCTTC. Translated, it gives CASSTGLAGPYNEQFF.

The J gene is TRBJ2-7, the V gene TRBV11-3; D remains unclear. This CDR3 is 13 amino acids long. Per the germline V gene, CDR1 is SGHNT and CDR2 is YENEEA. V was pared by 1 base and J by 6 bases, with 10 bases between. The CDR3: CASSLAGWGEQYF. The CDR3 DNA follows: TGTGCCAGCAGCTTAGCCGGGTGGGGCGAGCAGTACTTC.

The table lists this clone with a count of one. The rearrangement uses TRBV27 and TRBJ1-5; D gene ambiguous. CDR1 MNHEY and CDR2 SMNVEV come from the germline V gene (reference sequence). This CDR3 spans 13 amino acids. Trimming cost V 4 bases and J 3 bases, with 7 bases left between them. CDR3 amino acids: CASSWTNNQPQHF. The CDR3 DNA reads TGTGCCAGCAGTTGGACGAACAATCAGCCCCAGCATTTT.

The chain combines TRBV4-1 with TRBJ1-1; 8 positions match TRBD1. CDR1 is MGHRA and CDR2 is YSYEKL in the germline V gene. This CDR3 spans 14 amino acids. With 1 base clipped from V and 4 bases from J, the junction kept 2 bases outside the gene matches. The CDR3 nucleotides read TGCGCCAGCAGCCAAGGGACAGGGACCACTGAAGCTTTCTTT. This gives the protein CASSQGTGTTEAFF.

This clone was observed a single time. The chain recombines TRBV6-1 with TRBJ2-7; no clear D gene. With 1 base removed from V and 6 bases from J, the gap between germline ends came to 13 bases. This CDR3 is built from 14 residues. Germline CDR1 reads MNHNS; CDR2 reads SASEGT. The CDR3 loop is CASSEVGDFVEQYF. The CDR3 DNA is TGTGCCAGCAGTGAAGTCGGCGATTTTGTCGAGCAGTACTTC.

This chain joins TRBV13 and TRBJ2-5; 8 positions agree with TRBD1. The CDR3 has 16 residues. Per germline, CDR1 PRHDT and CDR2 FYEKMQ (reference sequence). J was trimmed by 4 bases and V by 3 bases; bases with no gene match: 10. The CDR3 reads CASSLKQGERRETQYF. CDR3 coding DNA: TGTGCCAGCAGCTTGAAACAGGGGGAAAGGCGAGAGACCCAGTACTTC.

This clone was detected a few times. This chain connects TRBV10-1 to TRBJ2-7; D not resolved. V was cut by 3 bases and J by 4 bases, with 13 bases left in between. Germline V CDR1 and CDR2: WNHNN, SYGVQD (reference sequence). The length of the CDR3 is 14 residues. CDR3 protein: CASSDNSYPYEQYF. CDR3 bases: TGCGCCAGCAGTGATAACAGCTACCCGTACGAGCAGTACTTC.

J is TRBJ1-1 and V is TRBV27; D remains unclear. This CDR3 comprises 15 residues. Trimming left V 2 bases short and J 4 bases short, with 14 bases between. CDR1 is MNHEY and CDR2 is SMNVEV in the germline V gene (reference sequence). CDR3 coding DNA: TGTGCCAGCAGTTTAGGCCCGGGTGCGGGCACTGAAGCTTTCTTT. Protein product: CASSLGPGAGTEAFF.

The V call is TRBV28, the J call TRBJ1-2; D gene ambiguous. Germline loops: CDR1 MDHEN, CDR2 SYDVKM. The CDR3 runs to 16 residues. Trimming pared 1 base from V and 4 bases from J, leaving 16 bases between. Here the CDR3 reads CASSLSETWAPYGYTF. As DNA, the CDR3 is TGTGCCAGCAGTTTATCCGAAACTTGGGCCCCCTATGGCTACACCTTC.

V and J are TRBV30 and TRBJ2-2; 9 bases match TRBD1. J was trimmed by 6 bases and V by 1 base; bases with no gene match: 3. The CDR3 length is 14 residues. Germline-derived CDR1 and CDR2 are GTSNPN and SVGIG (reference sequence). The CDR3 DNA is TGTGCCTGGAGTGGGGACAGGGCCCCCGGGGAGCTGTTTTTT. Its protein product is CAWSGDRAPGELFF.

This clone has just a few counts. V gene TRBV7-9 combines with J gene TRBJ2-7; D ambiguous. V gave up 4 bases and J gave up 0 bases, with 7 bases separating them. CDR3 size: 13 residues. The germline V gene encodes CDR1 SEHNR and CDR2 FQNEAQ (reference sequence). The CDR3 loop is CASSSLSSYEQYF. The CDR3 DNA is TGTGCCAGCAGCTCTTTGTCCTCCTACGAGCAGTACTTC. Looking up the rest from reference TRBV7-9 and TRBJ2-7 gives the full variable domain: DTGVSQNPRHKITKRGQNVTFRCDPISEHNRLYWYRQTLGQGPEFLTYFQNEAQLEKSRLLSDRFSAERPKGSFSTLEIQRTEQGDSAMYLCASSSLSSYEQYFGPGTRLTVT.

The chain recombines TRBV27 with TRBJ2-1; no clear D gene. Per the germline V gene, CDR1 is MNHEY and CDR2 is SMNVEV (reference sequence). This CDR3 contains 11 residues. The V and J ends lost 3 bases and 9 bases respectively, with 6 bases between them. The CDR3 reads CASSFVGEQFF. The CDR3 DNA reads TGTGCCAGCAGTTTCGTCGGTGAGCAGTTCTTC.

V is TRBV4-2 and J is TRBJ2-1, with TRBD2 matching over 9 bases. Germline CDR1 and CDR2: LGHNA and YNFKEQ. Trimming took 6 bases from V and 4 from J; bases not matched to a gene: 7. The CDR3 sequence is 15 residues long. CDR3 protein: CASSLLAGVYNEQFF. The CDR3 nucleotides read TGTGCCAGCAGTCTATTAGCGGGGGTGTACAATGAGCAGTTCTTC.

CDR3: CASSPEGLGTEQYF. CDR3 sequence (DNA): TGTGCCAGCAGCCCAGAGGGACTAGGGACCGAGCAGTACTTC. The V gene is TRBV9, the J gene TRBJ2-7; TRBD2 matches at 8 bases. CDR1 is SGDLS and CDR2 is YYNGEE in the germline V gene. Trimming took 4 bases from V and 6 from J; bases not matched to a gene: 9. CDR3 length equals 14 residues. The entire variable domain, with the rest obtained from reference TRBV9 and TRBJ2-7, is as follows: DSGVTQTPKHLITATGQRVTLRCSPRSGDLSVYWYQQSLDQGLQFLIQYYNGEERAKGNILERFSAQQFPDLHSELNLSSLELGDSALYFCASSPEGLGTEQYFGPGTRLTVT.

The chain links TRBV6-5 to TRBJ1-1; no clear D. Germline V CDR1 and CDR2: MNHEY, SVGAGI. V dropped 11 bases and J dropped 4 bases, with 11 bases sitting between them. The CDR3 consists of 11 residues. CDR3 DNA sequence: TGTGCCGGCGGCTGGGGCACTGAAGCTTTCTTT. Translation gives CAGGWGTEAFF.

In its sample, this clone was seen once. This chain uses TRBV2 with TRBJ2-3; 10 bases match TRBD2. CDR1 is SNHLY, CDR2 FYNNEI, per germline. V shed 1 base, J shed 6 bases, and the junction held 7 bases outside the gene matches. CDR3 size: 16 residues. CDR3 in amino acids: CASSEELAGVVDTQYF. Written as DNA, the CDR3 is TGTGCCAGCAGTGAAGAGCTAGCGGGGGTTGTGGATACGCAGTATTTT.

This clone was found once. The V gene is TRBV21-1, the J gene TRBJ2-1; TRBD2 reflects the table's D call only, with no check against the DNA. TRBV21-1 is assigned pseudogene status. The CDR3 spans 16 residues. The CDR3 DNA reads TGTGCCAGCAGCAACGCGAGGGGGGGAACCTACAATGAGCAGTTCTTC. The encoded protein is CASSNARGGTYNEQFF.

The chain couples TRBV27 to TRBJ2-7; 7 bases are shared with TRBD1. Germline trimming cut 5 bases from V and 2 bases from J; bases unmatched to any gene: 6. CDR3 length: 14 amino acids. In germline, CDR1 is MNHEY, CDR2 SMNVEV (reference sequence). The CDR3 coding sequence is TGTGCCAGCAGTCTAACCGGGACAGCCTACGAGCAGTACTTC. Its protein is CASSLTGTAYEQYF.

This sequence joins TRBV11-2 and TRBJ1-1, with TRBD1 matching over 9 bases. This CDR3 contains 14 residues. Germline V lookup: CDR1 SGHAT, CDR2 FQNNGV. V lost 5 bases and J lost 6; bases outside the gene matches: 7. CDR3 sequence: CASSTGTGKAEAFF. As DNA, the CDR3 is TGTGCCAGCAGCACCGGGACAGGGAAAGCTGAAGCTTTCTTT.

This sequence joins TRBV7-9 and TRBJ2-7; 11 bases align to TRBD2. Germline-derived CDR1 and CDR2 are SEHNR and FQNEAQ (reference sequence). Trimming at V came to 2 bases and at J to 5 bases, leaving 11 bases not matched to a gene. CDR3 length equals 17 residues. The CDR3 DNA reads as TGTGCCAGCAGCTTAAAACTAGCGGGGGCCACGCAGGACGAGCAGTACTTC. This gives the protein CASSLKLAGATQDEQYF.

The gene calls are TRBV25-1 and TRBJ2-1; D may correspond to TRBD1 or TRBD2 (6 bases each). Germline V gives CDR1 MGHDK, CDR2 SYGVNS. The CDR3 has 15 residues. Trimming took 3 bases from V and 2 from J, leaving 11 bases between them. The CDR3 loop reads CASSDGGPPYNEQFF. CDR3 bases: TGTGCCAGCAGTGATGGGGGGCCACCCTACAATGAGCAGTTCTTC.

This chain links TRBV7-9 with TRBJ2-4; 8 nucleotides agree with TRBD2. Germline V CDR1 and CDR2: SEHNR, FQNEAQ (reference sequence). V dropped 6 bases and J dropped 1; count of bases not matched to a gene: 5. CDR3 length: 15 amino acids. The CDR3 here is CASRLTSDAKNIQYF. DNA for the CDR3: TGTGCCAGCAGACTGACTAGCGATGCCAAAAACATTCAGTACTTC.

Notes on this clone: A read error may produce the germline difference seen at one junction end. The V call is TRBV5-8, the J call TRBJ2-1; the D gene is possibly TRBD1 (6 bases). CDR1 and CDR2 (germline): SGHTS, YDEGEE. The length of the CDR3 is 12 residues. CDR3 residues: CASSYHRAESIF. The CDR3, as DNA: TGTGCCAGCAGCTACCACAGGGCCGAGTCGATCTTC.

The gene calls are TRBV9 and TRBJ2-2, with D uncertain. Germline CDR1 is SGDLS and CDR2 is YYNGEE. V lost 3 bases, J lost 1 base, and 10 bases lay in between. The CDR3 has 15 residues. In nucleotides, the CDR3 is TGTGCCAGCAGCGGACAAGACTTGAACACCGGGGAGCTGTTTTTT. The encoded protein is CASSGQDLNTGELFF.